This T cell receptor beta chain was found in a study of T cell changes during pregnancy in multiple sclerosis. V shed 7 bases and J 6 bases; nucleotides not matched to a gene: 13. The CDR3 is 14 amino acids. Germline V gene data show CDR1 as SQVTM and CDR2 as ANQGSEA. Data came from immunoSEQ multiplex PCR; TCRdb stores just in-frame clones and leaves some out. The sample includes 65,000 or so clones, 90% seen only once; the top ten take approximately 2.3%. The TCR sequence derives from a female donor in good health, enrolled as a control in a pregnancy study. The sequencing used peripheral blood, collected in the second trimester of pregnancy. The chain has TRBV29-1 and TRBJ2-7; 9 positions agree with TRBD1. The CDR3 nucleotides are TGCAGCGCCACGAAGGGGGACAGGGTCGGCGAGCAGTACTTC. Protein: CSATKGDRVGEQYF.